This T cell receptor (beta chain) stems from a study of blood T cell repertoires in COVID-19. As originally analysed: Reference gene primer amplification gave estimated nucleated cell counts. Only in-frame clones appear in the TCRdb table, and some are missing; sequencing was by immunoSEQ multiplex PCR. The DNA gave D and trimming, while V, J and clone size come from that table. In the table there are approximately 250,000 clones, 85% to 90% of which are singletons. The germline V and J ends were trimmed by 1 base and 6 bases, with 8 bases remaining between them. CDR3 length equals 13 residues. The V gene's germline CDR1 is SGHDT and CDR2 YYEEEE. Participants had their cohort set by participant-reported clinical history.

This TCR was recovered from a woman in her 30s with acute COVID-19. The sequencing sample was made of PBMCs or T cells enriched from blood (not recorded which). This chain links TRBV5-6 with TRBJ1-5; tentative D call: TRBD1 (5 bases). CDR3 coding DNA: TGTGCCAGCAGCTTGCAGGGTAGTCAGCCCCAGCATTTT. It codes for CASSLQGSQPQHF.